This TCR beta chain was found in a study of T cell responses to AZD1222 COVID-19 vaccine. Details on this clone: Within the sample, other DNA sequences also encode this same CDR3.

The CDR3 has 12 amino acids. The ends were cut back, 5 bases at V and 11 bases at J, with 15 bases in the middle. The germline V gene encodes CDR1 SGHAT and CDR2 FQNNGV. Clones were read by immunoSEQ multiplex PCR, and TCRdb kept only the in-frame ones, dropping some. Of around 130,000 clones listed, roughly 92% are singletons. Sequenced material: peripheral blood, taken on day 0 of AZD1222 vaccination. This chain joins TRBV11-2 and TRBJ1-1; D remains unclear. This receptor was taken from an adult in good health. The CDR3 loop reads CASSVPDGRAFF. In DNA form, the CDR3 reads TGTGCCAGCAGCGTCCCCGACGGGCGGGCTTTCTTT.